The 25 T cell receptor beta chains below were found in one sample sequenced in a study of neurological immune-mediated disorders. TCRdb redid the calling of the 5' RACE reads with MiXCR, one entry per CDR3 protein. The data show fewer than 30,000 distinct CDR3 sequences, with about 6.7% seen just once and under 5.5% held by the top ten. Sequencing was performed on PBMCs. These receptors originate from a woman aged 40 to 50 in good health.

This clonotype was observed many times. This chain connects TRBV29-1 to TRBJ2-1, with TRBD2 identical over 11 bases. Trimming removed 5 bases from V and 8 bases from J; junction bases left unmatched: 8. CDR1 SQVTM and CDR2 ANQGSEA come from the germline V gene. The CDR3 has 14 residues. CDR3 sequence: CSVHGSGGGYEQFF. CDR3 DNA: TGCAGCGTTCACGGTAGCGGGGGGGGGTATGAGCAGTTCTTC.

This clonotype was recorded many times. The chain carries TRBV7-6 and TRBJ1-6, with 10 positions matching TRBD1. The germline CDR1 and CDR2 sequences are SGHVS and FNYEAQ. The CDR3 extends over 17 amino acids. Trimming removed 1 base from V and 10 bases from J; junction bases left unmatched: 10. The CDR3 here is CASSLETGGVRNSPLHF. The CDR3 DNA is TGTGCCAGCAGCTTAGAGACAGGGGGCGTTAGAAACTCACCCCTCCACTTT.

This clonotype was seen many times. CDR3 residues: CASSLEPGFNYGYTF. CDR3 DNA sequence: TGTGCCAGCAGCTTAGAGCCAGGCTTTAACTATGGCTACACCTTC. V is TRBV7-6 and J is TRBJ1-2; no definite D call. The CDR3 sequence is 15 residues long. Per the germline V gene, CDR1 is SGHVS and CDR2 is FNYEAQ. Deletions cut 1 base from V and 1 base from J, with 10 bases between.

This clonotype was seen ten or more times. The CDR3 DNA reads TGCAGTGCTAGGAACCTAGCGGGAGCTTACAATGAGCAGTTCTTC. Protein sequence: CSARNLAGAYNEQFF. The chain links TRBV20-1 to TRBJ2-1; 10 bases are shared with TRBD2. The CDR3 sequence is 15 residues long. Germline V CDR1 and CDR2: DFQATT, SNEGSKA (reference sequence). The V segment lost 3 bases and the J segment 4 bases; nucleotides outside the gene matches: 6.

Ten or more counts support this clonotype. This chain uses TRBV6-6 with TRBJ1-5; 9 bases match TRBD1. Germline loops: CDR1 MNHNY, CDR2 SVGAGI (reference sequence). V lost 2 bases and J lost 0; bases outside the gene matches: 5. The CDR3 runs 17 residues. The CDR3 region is CASSYPSQGASNQPQHF. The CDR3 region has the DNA TGTGCCAGCAGTTACCCTTCACAGGGGGCTAGCAATCAGCCCCAGCATTTT.

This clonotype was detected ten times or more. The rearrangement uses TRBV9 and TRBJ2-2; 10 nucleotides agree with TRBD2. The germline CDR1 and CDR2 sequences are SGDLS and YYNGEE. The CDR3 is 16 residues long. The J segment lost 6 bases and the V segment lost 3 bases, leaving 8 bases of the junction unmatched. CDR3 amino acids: CASSASGRPGPGELFF. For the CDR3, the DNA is TGTGCCAGCAGCGCTAGCGGGAGACCAGGACCCGGGGAGCTGTTTTTT.

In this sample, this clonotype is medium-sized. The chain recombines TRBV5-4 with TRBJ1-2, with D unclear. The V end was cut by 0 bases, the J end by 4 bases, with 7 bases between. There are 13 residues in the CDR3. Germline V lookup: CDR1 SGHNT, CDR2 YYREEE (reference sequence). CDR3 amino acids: CASSLAGSYGYTF. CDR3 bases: TGTGCCAGCAGCTTGGCCGGCAGCTATGGCTACACCTTC. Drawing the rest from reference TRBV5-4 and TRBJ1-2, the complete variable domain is ETGVTQSPTHLIKTRGQQVTLRCSSQSGHNTVSWYQQALGQGPQFIFQYYREEENGRGNFPPRFSGLQFPNYSSELNVNALELDDSALYLCASSLAGSYGYTFGSGTRLTVV.

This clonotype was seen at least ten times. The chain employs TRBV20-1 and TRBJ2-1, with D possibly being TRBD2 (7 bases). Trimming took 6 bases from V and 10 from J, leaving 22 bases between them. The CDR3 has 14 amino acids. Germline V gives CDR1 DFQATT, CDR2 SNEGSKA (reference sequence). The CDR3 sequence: CSADSAGAVGEQFF. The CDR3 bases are TGCAGTGCAGATTCGGCGGGGGCTGTCGGCGAGCAGTTCTTC.

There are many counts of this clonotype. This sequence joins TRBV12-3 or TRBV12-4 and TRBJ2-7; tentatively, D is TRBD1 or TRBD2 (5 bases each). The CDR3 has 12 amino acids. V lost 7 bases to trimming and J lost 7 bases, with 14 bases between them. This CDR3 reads CASTSGTLEQYF. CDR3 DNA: TGTGCCAGCACCTCCGGGACGCTGGAGCAGTACTTC.

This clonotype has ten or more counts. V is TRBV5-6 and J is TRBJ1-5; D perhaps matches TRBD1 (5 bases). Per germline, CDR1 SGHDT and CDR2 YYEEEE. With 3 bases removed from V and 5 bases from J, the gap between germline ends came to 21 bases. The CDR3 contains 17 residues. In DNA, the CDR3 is TGTGCCAGCAGCTCTTCATGGGACGGAACGTTGCATCAGCCCCAGCATTTT. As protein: CASSSSWDGTLHQPQHF.

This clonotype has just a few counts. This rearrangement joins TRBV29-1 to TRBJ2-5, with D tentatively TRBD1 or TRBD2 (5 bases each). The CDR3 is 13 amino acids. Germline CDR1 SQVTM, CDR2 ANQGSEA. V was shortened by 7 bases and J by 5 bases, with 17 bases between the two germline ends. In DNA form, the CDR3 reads TGCAGCGCTACGGGACGATTTACGGAGACCCAGTACTTC. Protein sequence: CSATGRFTETQYF.

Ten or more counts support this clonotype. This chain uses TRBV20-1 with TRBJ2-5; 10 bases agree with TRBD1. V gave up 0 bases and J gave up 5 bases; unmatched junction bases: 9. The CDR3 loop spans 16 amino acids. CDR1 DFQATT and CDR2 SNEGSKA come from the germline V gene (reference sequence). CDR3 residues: CSARDISGQGRETQYF. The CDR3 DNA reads TGCAGTGCTAGAGATATATCGGGACAGGGGAGGGAGACCCAGTACTTC.

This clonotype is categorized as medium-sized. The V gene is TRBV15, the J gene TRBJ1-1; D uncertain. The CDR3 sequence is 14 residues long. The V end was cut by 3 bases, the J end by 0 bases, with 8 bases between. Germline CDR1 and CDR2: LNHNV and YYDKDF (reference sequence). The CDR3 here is CATSRDGLNTEAFF. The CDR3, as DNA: TGTGCCACCAGCAGGGACGGCCTGAACACTGAAGCTTTCTTT.

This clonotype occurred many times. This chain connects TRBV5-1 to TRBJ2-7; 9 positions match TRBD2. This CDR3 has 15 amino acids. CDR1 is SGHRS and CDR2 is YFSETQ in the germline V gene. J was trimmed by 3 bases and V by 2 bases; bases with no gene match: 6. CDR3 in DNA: TGCGCCAGCAGCTTATCAGCAGCGGGAGGCTACGAGCAGTACTTC. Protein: CASSLSAAGGYEQYF.

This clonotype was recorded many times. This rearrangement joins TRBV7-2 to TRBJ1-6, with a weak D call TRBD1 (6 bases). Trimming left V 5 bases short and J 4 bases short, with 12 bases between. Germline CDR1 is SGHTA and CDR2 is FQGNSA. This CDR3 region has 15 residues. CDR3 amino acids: CASSPKTGYNSPLHF. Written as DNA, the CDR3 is TGTGCCAGCAGCCCGAAGACAGGTTATAATTCACCCCTCCACTTT. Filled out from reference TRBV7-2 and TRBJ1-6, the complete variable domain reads GAGVSQSPSNKVTEKGKDVELRCDPISGHTALYWYRQSLGQGLEFLIYFQGNSAPDKSGLPSDRFSAERTGGSVSTLTIQRTQQEDSAVYLCASSPKTGYNSPLHFGNGTRLTVT.

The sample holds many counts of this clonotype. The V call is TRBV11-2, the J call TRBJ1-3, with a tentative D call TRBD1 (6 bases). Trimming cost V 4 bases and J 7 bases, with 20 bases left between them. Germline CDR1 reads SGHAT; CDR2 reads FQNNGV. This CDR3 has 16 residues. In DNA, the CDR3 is TGTGCCAGCAGCTACCCGGGGACACACAGTGGGAACACCATATATTTT. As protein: CASSYPGTHSGNTIYF.

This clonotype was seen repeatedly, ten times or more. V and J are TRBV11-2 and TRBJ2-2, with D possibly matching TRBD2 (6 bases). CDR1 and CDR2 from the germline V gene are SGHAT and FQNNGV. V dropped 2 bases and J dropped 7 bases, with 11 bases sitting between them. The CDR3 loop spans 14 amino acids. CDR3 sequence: CASSLFGSSGELFF. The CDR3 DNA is TGTGCCAGCAGCTTATTCGGGAGTAGCGGGGAGCTGTTTTTT.

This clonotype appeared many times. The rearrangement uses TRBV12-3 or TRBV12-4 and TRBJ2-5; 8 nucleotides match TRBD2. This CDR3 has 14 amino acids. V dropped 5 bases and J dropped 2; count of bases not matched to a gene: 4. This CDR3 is CASSSGSFQETQYF. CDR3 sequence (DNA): TGTGCCAGCAGTAGCGGGAGCTTTCAAGAGACCCAGTACTTC.

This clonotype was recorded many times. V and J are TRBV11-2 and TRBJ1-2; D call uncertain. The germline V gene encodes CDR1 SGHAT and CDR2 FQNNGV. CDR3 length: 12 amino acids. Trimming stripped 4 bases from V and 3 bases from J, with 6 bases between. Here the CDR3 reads CASSSWDYGYTF. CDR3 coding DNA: TGTGCCAGCAGCTCCTGGGACTATGGCTACACCTTC.

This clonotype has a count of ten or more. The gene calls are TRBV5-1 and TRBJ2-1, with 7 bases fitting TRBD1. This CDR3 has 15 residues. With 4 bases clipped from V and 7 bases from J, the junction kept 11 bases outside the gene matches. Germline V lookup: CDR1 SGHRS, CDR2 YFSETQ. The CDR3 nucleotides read TGCGCCAGCAGCGTGGAGGCAGGGGGTCGGAATGAGCAGTTCTTC. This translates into CASSVEAGGRNEQFF.

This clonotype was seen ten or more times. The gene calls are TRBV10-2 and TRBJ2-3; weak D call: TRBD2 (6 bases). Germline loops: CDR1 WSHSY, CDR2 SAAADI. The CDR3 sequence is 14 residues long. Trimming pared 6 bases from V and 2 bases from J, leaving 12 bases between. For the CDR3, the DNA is TGCGCCAGCAGGGAGGGACCTGCCACAGATACGCAGTATTTT. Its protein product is CASREGPATDTQYF.

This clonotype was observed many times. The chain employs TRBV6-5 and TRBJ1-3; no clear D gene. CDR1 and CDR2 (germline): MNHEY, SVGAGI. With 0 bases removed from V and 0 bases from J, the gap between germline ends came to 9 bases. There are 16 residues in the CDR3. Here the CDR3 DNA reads TGTGCCAGCAGTTACTCCCGGGCGAGCTCTGGAAACACCATATATTTT. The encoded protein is CASSYSRASSGNTIYF.

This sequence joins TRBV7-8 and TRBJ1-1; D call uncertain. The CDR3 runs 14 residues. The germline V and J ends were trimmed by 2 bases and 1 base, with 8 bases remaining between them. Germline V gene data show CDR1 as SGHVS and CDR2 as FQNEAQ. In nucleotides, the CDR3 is TGTGCCAGCAGCTTAATCACCCGGAACACTGAAGCTTTCTTT. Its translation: CASSLITRNTEAFF.

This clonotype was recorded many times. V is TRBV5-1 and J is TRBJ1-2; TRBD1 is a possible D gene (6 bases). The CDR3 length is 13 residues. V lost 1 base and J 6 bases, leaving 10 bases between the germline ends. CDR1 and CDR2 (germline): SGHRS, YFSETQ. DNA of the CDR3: TGCGCCAGCAGCTTGACAGGGAAGGATGGCTACACCTTC. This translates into CASSLTGKDGYTF.

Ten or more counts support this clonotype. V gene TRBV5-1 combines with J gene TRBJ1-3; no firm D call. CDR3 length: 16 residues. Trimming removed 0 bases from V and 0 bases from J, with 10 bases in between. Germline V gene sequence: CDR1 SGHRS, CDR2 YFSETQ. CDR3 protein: CASSLADGYSGNTIYF. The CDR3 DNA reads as TGCGCCAGCAGCTTGGCGGACGGCTACTCTGGAAACACCATATATTTT.